Following are 6 T cell receptor beta chains from one sample sequenced in a study of blood T cell repertoires in COVID-19. TCRdb keeps only in-frame clones here, not all; method: immunoSEQ multiplex PCR. The sample includes 88,000 or so clones, about 76% of them seen just once. Sequencing input: peripheral blood. The receptors stem from a human donor in a cohort sampled during active COVID-19.

The chain couples TRBV9 to TRBJ2-2, with 9 positions matching TRBD2. There are 17 residues in the CDR3. The germline V gene has CDR1 SGDLS and CDR2 YYNGEE. V shed 0 bases and J 0 bases; nucleotides not matched to a gene: 3. CDR3 sequence reads: CASSVVGLASNTGELFF. The CDR3 DNA reads TGTGCCAGCAGCGTAGTTGGACTAGCGTCGAACACCGGGGAGCTGTTTTTT.

The chain uses TRBV28 and TRBJ2-5; tentative D call: TRBD1 (6 bases). Germline lookup yields CDR1 MDHEN and CDR2 SYDVKM. The CDR3 has 14 residues. Trimming pared 4 bases from V and 2 bases from J, leaving 11 bases between. CDR3 protein: CASSSRQVQETQYF. The CDR3 DNA reads TGTGCCAGCAGTTCCCGACAGGTTCAAGAGACCCAGTACTTC.

The rearrangement links TRBV19 to TRBJ2-7; D is perhaps TRBD2 (6 bases). Trimming stripped 3 bases from V and 2 bases from J, with 14 bases between. Germline loops: CDR1 LNHDA, CDR2 SQIVND (reference sequence). This CDR3 spans 15 amino acids. CDR3: CASSMRGTEPYEQYF. The CDR3 coding sequence is TGTGCCAGTAGTATGCGCGGGACGGAACCCTACGAGCAGTACTTC. The entire variable domain, with the rest obtained from reference TRBV19 and TRBJ2-7, is as follows: DGGITQSPKYLFRKEGQNVTLSCEQNLNHDAMYWYRQDPGQGLRLIYYSQIVNDFQKGDIAEGYSVSREKKESFPLTVTSAQKNPTAFYLCASSMRGTEPYEQYFGPGTRLTVT.

The chain joins TRBV27 to TRBJ1-1; perhaps TRBD1 as D (5 bases). Trimming took off 5 bases at V and 3 bases at J, with 13 bases between the two ends. The CDR3 is 14 residues long. The germline gives CDR1 MNHEY, CDR2 SMNVEV (reference sequence). The CDR3 sequence: CASSPQGPHTEAFF. CDR3 bases: TGTGCCAGCAGTCCGCAGGGTCCGCACACTGAAGCTTTCTTT.

This clone appeared a single time. V and J are TRBV9 and TRBJ2-7; 9 positions agree with TRBD2. V gave up 2 bases and J gave up 3 bases; unmatched junction bases: 3. CDR1 is SGDLS, CDR2 YYNGEE, per germline. This CDR3 has 14 amino acids. CDR3 sequence: CASSVTSGSYEQYF. Here the CDR3 DNA reads TGTGCCAGCAGCGTGACTAGCGGAAGCTACGAGCAGTACTTC. Full variable domain (rest looked up from reference TRBV9 and TRBJ2-7): DSGVTQTPKHLITATGQRVTLRCSPRSGDLSVYWYQQSLDQGLQFLIQYYNGEERAKGNILERFSAQQFPDLHSELNLSSLELGDSALYFCASSVTSGSYEQYFGPGTRLTVT.

The V gene is TRBV13, the J gene TRBJ2-7; tentatively, D is TRBD1 (6 bases). The CDR3 spans 14 residues. V lost 5 bases to trimming and J lost 3 bases, with 14 bases between them. CDR1 is PRHDT, CDR2 FYEKMQ, per germline (reference sequence). Written as DNA, the CDR3 is TGTGCCAGCAGCACTCGGACAGTAGACTACGAGCAGTACTTC. Protein product: CASSTRTVDYEQYF.